The text below deals with one T cell receptor (beta chain). Its cognate antigen is unknown. The sample carries other DNA sequences with the same CDR3. This sample is drawn from a study of beta chain features in type 1 diabetes. Study findings and constraints: HLA influence on TCRB rearrangement stayed unresolved here.

The V gene's germline CDR1 is SGHTA and CDR2 FQGNSA. This CDR3 has 14 amino acids. V shed 3 bases and J shed 3 bases, with 10 bases lying between them. Expressed TCRB transcripts got sequenced, as all isolated RNA was reverse transcribed. Using immunoSEQ multiplex PCR, the repertoire was profiled, and TCRdb retains in-frame clones only, with some absent. The profile shows about half a million clones, roughly 10% of them singletons. The chain recombines TRBV7-2 with TRBJ2-3, with D unclear. The receptor's source is a woman between 18 and 29 years old in good health. The sequenced material came from naive CD4+ T cells from blood. The CDR3 DNA is TGTGCCAGCAGCTTGGCAAGGCGTACAGATACGCAGTATTTT. Encoded protein: CASSLARRTDTQYF.